This paragraph reports one T cell receptor (beta chain). The data originate from a study of Ad26.COV2.S vaccination and SARS-CoV-2 variants. Using immunoSEQ multiplex PCR, the repertoire was profiled, and TCRdb retains in-frame clones only, with some absent. Among some 420,000 clones listed, 88% were seen once. Treatment noted: some 19 received Ad26.COV2.S at low or high dose, single or two shots; about 5 received placebo; per-sample allocation not given. Sampling was done on day 63 after the first vaccine or placebo injection. Germline V gene lookup returns CDR1 SNHLY and CDR2 FYNNEI. The CDR3 loop spans 15 amino acids. The trim removed 6 bases at V and 0 bases at J, leaving 7 bases unmatched.

The rearrangement links TRBV2 to TRBJ2-7; TRBD1 agrees at 8 bases. The sequence derives from a person between 18 and 60 years old who received the Ad26.COV2.S COVID-19 vaccine or a placebo. Sequenced here: peripheral blood, sampled in a trial of Ad26.COV2.S vaccine versus placebo. CDR3 bases: TGTGCCAGCAGCTACAGGGGGACGAGCTCCTACGAGCAGTACTTC. This codes for CASSYRGTSSYEQYF.